The clone carrying this T cell receptor beta chain came up many times. This sample is part of a study of T cells in Graves' hyperthyroidism and ophthalmopathy. The CDR3 loop spans 15 amino acids. Germline CDR1 is KGHSH and CDR2 is LQKENI. V dropped 1 base and J dropped 2; count of bases not matched to a gene: 2. Diagnostic decisions used clinical symptoms, serum thyroxine and TRAb, thyroid ultrasound and orbital computed tomography. It was 8 to 10 ml of fresh peripheral blood that supplied the PBMCs. Amplified regions were TCR beta CDR3 sequences from RNA transcripts. The HTBI primer set was used in a first-round RT-PCR of the TCR CDR3. MiXCR, applied by TCRdb to the multiplex PCR reads, yields one record per CDR3 protein. The data show hundreds of thousands of distinct CDR3 sequences, around 20% seen once.

This chain links TRBV18 with TRBJ2-7; the match to TRBD1 covers 10 bases. This clonotype was sampled from a man aged 25 to 40 with Graves' ophthalmopathy. The sequencing input was blood. Here the CDR3 DNA reads TGTGCCAGCTCACCACGGACAGGGGGTACCTACGAGCAGTACTTC. Translated, it gives CASSPRTGGTYEQYF.